Given below is one T cell receptor beta chain in context. Its antigen is currently unknown. A junction boundary mismatches the germline segment, possibly from a read error. Using immunoSEQ multiplex PCR, the repertoire was profiled, and TCRdb retains in-frame clones only, with some absent. The sample lists around 40,000 clones; around 83% were seen once. The sample belongs to a study of T cells in localized non-small cell lung cancer. Findings and caveats of the study: Heterogeneity is still possible, as just one tumor region was sequenced. Appearing in adjacent lung were a median about 60 of the top 100 tumor clones. The study found T cell clonality highest in uninvolved adjacent lung, above tumor.

Germline V gene sequence: CDR1 SNHLY, CDR2 FYNNEI. The CDR3 totals 15 residues. Specimen: peripheral blood, collected before any cancer treatment. The gene calls are TRBV2 and TRBJ1-6, with D possibly matching TRBD1 (6 bases). This TCR was sampled from a woman aged 18 to 49 with stage III lung adenocarcinoma. CDR3 nucleotides: TGTGCCAGCAGTCAAGCGGGGGACACAAGGATACCCCTCCACTTT. The encoded protein is CASSQAGDTRIPLHF.